This T cell receptor beta chain was profiled in a study of blood T cell repertoires in COVID-19. Original methodology: Reference gene primer amplification yielded estimated nucleated cell counts. The repertoire was sequenced with immunoSEQ multiplex PCR; TCRdb's copy has only in-frame clones and lacks some. The V and J calls and clone size were taken over from that table, and D and trimming were inferred from the DNA. The repertoire includes under 55,000 clones, 86% of them detected once, and less than 6.5% sits in the top ten. The V gene's germline CDR1 is KGHSH and CDR2 LQKENI. This CDR3 region has 14 residues. Trimming took 3 bases from V and 2 from J; bases not matched to a gene: 3.

The chain joins TRBV18 to TRBJ2-7; 8 bases are shared with TRBD1. The clonotype was recovered from a middle-aged man with active COVID-19. Material for sequencing was peripheral blood. CDR3 region: CASSPDREPYEQYF. Here the CDR3 DNA reads TGTGCCAGCTCACCGGACAGGGAGCCCTACGAGCAGTACTTC.